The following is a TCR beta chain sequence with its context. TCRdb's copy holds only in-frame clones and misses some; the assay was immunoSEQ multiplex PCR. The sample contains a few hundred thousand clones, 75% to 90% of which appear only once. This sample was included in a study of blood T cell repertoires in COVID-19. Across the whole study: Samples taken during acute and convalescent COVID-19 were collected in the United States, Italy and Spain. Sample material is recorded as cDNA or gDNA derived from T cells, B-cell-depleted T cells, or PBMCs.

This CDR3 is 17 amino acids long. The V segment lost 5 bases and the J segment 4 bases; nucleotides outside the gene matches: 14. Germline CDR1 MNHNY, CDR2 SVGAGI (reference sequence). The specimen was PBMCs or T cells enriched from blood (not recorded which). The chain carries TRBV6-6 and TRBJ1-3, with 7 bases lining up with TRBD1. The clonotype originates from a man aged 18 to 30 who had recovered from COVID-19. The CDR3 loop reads CASSPRRTGEWGNTIYF. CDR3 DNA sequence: TGTGCCAGCAGTCCTCGACGAACAGGGGAATGGGGAAACACCATATATTTT.